Each of the 22 T cell receptor beta chains below was sequenced from the same sample in a study of T-cell memory formation after mild COVID-19 (dated by TCRdb to about 2021). Libraries were constructed by 5' RACE. Sequencing used an Illumina NovaSeq 6000. Clones were called with MiXCR by TCRdb after fastp trimmed the public reads at Q25, and only in-frame beta chains were retained. Here each entry gathers all rows of one CDR3 protein and keeps the most common genes and DNA. This sample holds 550,000 to 700,000 distinct CDR3 sequences; roughly 17% were observed only once. The ten biggest clones cover approximately 8.1% of the sample. The sample comprised PBMCs or a T cell subset sorted from them (not recorded which). The receptors derive from an adult woman who had mild COVID-19 (a few samples of this study predate the infection). The sample titles of this study are shuffled in the database, so cell type and time point are left out; the donor was told from shared clones.

The chain couples TRBV7-2 to TRBJ1-2, with TRBD1 matching over 7 bases. Trimming took 5 bases from V and 4 from J; bases not matched to a gene: 13. The germline V gene encodes CDR1 SGHTA and CDR2 FQGNSA. This CDR3 spans 16 amino acids. The CDR3 sequence is CASSPQPGQLLYGYTF. CDR3 nucleotides: TGTGCCAGCAGCCCGCAACCGGGACAGCTCCTCTATGGCTACACCTTC.

The V call is TRBV20-1, the J call TRBJ2-7; TRBD1 or TRBD2 may be the D gene (5 bases each). Trimming removed 6 bases from V and 4 bases from J, with 16 bases in between. The germline V gene has CDR1 DFQATT and CDR2 SNEGSKA (reference sequence). CDR3 length: 13 amino acids. The CDR3 here is CSAGDPGSYEQYF. CDR3 nucleotide sequence: TGCAGTGCCGGGGACCCGGGTTCATACGAGCAGTACTTC.

This clonotype has a handful of counts. The chain links TRBV12-3 or TRBV12-4 to TRBJ1-4; D is unclear. Trimming pared 7 bases from V and 10 bases from J, leaving 16 bases between. This CDR3 spans 13 amino acids. This CDR3 reads CASTKLVLGKLFF. CDR3 nucleotides: TGTGCCAGCACCAAGCTAGTCCTCGGAAAACTGTTTTTT.

This clonotype was observed a handful of times. The chain is built from TRBV25-1 and TRBJ1-2; D gene unclear. The germline V gene encodes CDR1 MGHDK and CDR2 SYGVNS. CDR3 length: 14 residues. Trimming took 5 bases from V and 2 from J, leaving 12 bases between them. The CDR3 spells CASSPHEGNYGYTF. The CDR3 region has the DNA TGTGCCAGCAGTCCTCACGAGGGCAACTATGGCTACACCTTC.

This clonotype was counted only a few times. CDR3: CATSFVYGELFF. Written as DNA, the CDR3 is TGTGCCACCAGTTTTGTCTACGGGGAGCTGTTTTTT. The V and J genes are TRBV24-1 and TRBJ2-2; D is uncertain. V lost 6 bases and J 7 bases, leaving 8 bases between the germline ends. CDR3 length: 12 amino acids. Germline CDR1 KGHDR, CDR2 SFDVKD.

The rearrangement links TRBV12-3 or TRBV12-4 to TRBJ2-3, with 10 bases identical to TRBD2. This CDR3 is built from 17 residues. The trim removed 5 bases at V and 3 bases at J, leaving 11 bases unmatched. The CDR3 nucleotides read TGTGCCAGCAGTCTATACGAGCGGGGGGGCCTGACAGATACGCAGTATTTT. Amino acids: CASSLYERGGLTDTQYF.

The table lists this clonotype with a few counts. The V gene is TRBV5-1, the J gene TRBJ2-3; unclear D gene. Germline CDR1 reads SGHRS; CDR2 reads YFSETQ. V lost 4 bases and J 4 bases, leaving 10 bases between the germline ends. CDR3 length: 13 amino acids. The CDR3 spells CASSPTMPDTQYF. The CDR3 nucleotides are TGCGCCAGCAGCCCAACTATGCCAGATACGCAGTATTTT.

This chain links TRBV7-9 with TRBJ2-2, with a possible D match to TRBD1 (5 bases). V lost 7 bases, J lost 8 bases, and 20 bases lay in between. Germline CDR1 SEHNR, CDR2 FQNEAQ (reference sequence). This CDR3 comprises 15 residues. CDR3 in amino acids: CASKGPLLDPGELFF. Written as DNA, the CDR3 is TGTGCCAGCAAGGGGCCTCTCCTGGATCCGGGGGAGCTGTTTTTT. Drawing the rest from reference TRBV7-9 and TRBJ2-2, the complete variable domain is DTGVSQNPRHKITKRGQNVTFRCDPISEHNRLYWYRQTLGQGPEFLTYFQNEAQLEKSRLLSDRFSAERPKGSFSTLEIQRTEQGDSAMYLCASKGPLLDPGELFFGEGSRLTVL.

This chain links TRBV11-2 with TRBJ2-1, with a tentative D call TRBD1 (6 bases). V was cut by 5 bases and J by 9 bases, with 14 bases left in between. This CDR3 region has 13 residues. Germline loops: CDR1 SGHAT, CDR2 FQNNGV. The CDR3 protein is CASSPGAGSEQFF. The CDR3 DNA reads TGTGCCAGCAGCCCAGGGGCCGGGTCTGAGCAGTTCTTC. The full variable domain, with the rest looked up from reference TRBV11-2 and TRBJ2-1, is EAGVAQSPRYKIIEKRQSVAFWCNPISGHATLYWYQQILGQGPKLLIQFQNNGVVDDSQLPKDRFSAERLKGVDSTLKIQPAKLEDSAVYLCASSPGAGSEQFFGPGTRLTVL.

The gene calls are TRBV10-3 and TRBJ2-1; TRBD2 matches at 10 bases. Germline V gene data show CDR1 as ENHRY and CDR2 as SYGVKD. Germline trimming cut 3 bases from V and 6 bases from J; bases unmatched to any gene: 5. The length of the CDR3 is 15 residues. CDR3 residues: CAISDGLAEANEQFF. CDR3 coding DNA: TGTGCCATCAGTGATGGACTAGCGGAGGCCAATGAGCAGTTCTTC.

The CDR3 here is CASSLVGHTPGNTIYF. The DNA for the CDR3 is TGTGCCAGCAGCTTAGTTGGCCATACACCGGGAAACACCATATATTTT. This rearrangement joins TRBV7-9 to TRBJ1-3; no definite D call. Germline CDR1 SEHNR, CDR2 FQNEAQ (reference sequence). The V end was cut by 1 base, the J end by 4 bases, with 14 bases between. The CDR3 loop spans 16 amino acids.

V usage is TRBV7-2 and J usage is TRBJ1-4, with D possibly matching TRBD1 (5 bases). The CDR3 spans 16 residues. Germline V CDR1 and CDR2: SGHTA, FQGNSA. The germline V and J ends were trimmed by 2 bases and 3 bases, with 13 bases remaining between them. The CDR3 region is CASSLQGGVSNEKLFF. The CDR3 DNA is TGTGCCAGCAGCTTACAGGGTGGAGTTTCTAATGAAAAACTGTTTTTT.

This clonotype was observed a few times. The chain carries TRBV29-1 and TRBJ1-1; possibly TRBD1 for D (6 bases). Trimming removed 2 bases at V and 6 bases at J, with 10 bases between. The CDR3 consists of 12 residues. Germline V CDR1 and CDR2: SQVTM, ANQGSEA. Here the CDR3 DNA reads TGCAGCGTTGAACACAGGGAGGCTGAAGCTTTCTTT. Protein product: CSVEHREAEAFF.

The chain joins TRBV5-1 to TRBJ2-5; D ambiguous. This CDR3 has 13 residues. Germline CDR1 reads SGHRS; CDR2 reads YFSETQ. V was clipped by 6 bases and J by 2 bases, with 11 bases between them. CDR3 bases: TGCGCCAGCACCCGGACGCCTCAAGAGACCCAGTACTTC. Its protein is CASTRTPQETQYF.

This clonotype showed up many times. The V gene is TRBV20-1, the J gene TRBJ1-5; 8 nucleotides align to TRBD1. V lost 6 bases, J lost 4 bases, and 2 bases stayed unmatched. The CDR3 length is 12 residues. Germline V gene sequence: CDR1 DFQATT, CDR2 SNEGSKA (reference sequence). This CDR3 is CSAGQGNQPQHF. In DNA, the CDR3 is TGCAGTGCCGGACAGGGAAATCAGCCCCAGCATTTT.

As concerns this clonotype: One end of the junction is discordant with germline, which a read error may explain. The chain links TRBV18 to TRBJ2-5; 9 bases are shared with TRBD1. The CDR3 is 16 residues long. CDR1 and CDR2 (germline): KGHSH, LQKENI. The CDR3 bases are TGTGCCAGCTCACCAGAACAGGGGGCACACCAGGAGACCCAGTACTTC. This codes for CASSPEQGAHQETQYF.

V usage is TRBV3-1 and J usage is TRBJ2-3, with D uncertain. V lost 0 bases, J lost 3 bases, and 10 bases lay in between. The CDR3 is 15 amino acids. The V gene's germline CDR1 is LGHDT and CDR2 YNNKEL (reference sequence). The CDR3 loop reads CASSQEGSLTDTQYF. In DNA form, the CDR3 reads TGTGCCAGCAGCCAAGAAGGTTCGTTAACAGATACGCAGTATTTT.

The table lists this clonotype with a few counts. J is TRBJ1-2 and V is TRBV5-1, with a possible D match to TRBD1 (5 bases). V gave up 0 bases and J gave up 3 bases, with 9 bases separating them. Germline V CDR1 and CDR2: SGHRS, YFSETQ. The CDR3 sequence is 14 residues long. In nucleotides, the CDR3 is TGCGCCAGCAGCTTGGTGGTGGGGGACTATGGCTACACCTTC. This translates into CASSLVVGDYGYTF. Complete variable domain (other parts from reference TRBV5-1 and TRBJ1-2): KAGVTQTPRYLIKTRGQQVTLSCSPISGHRSVSWYQQTPGQGLQFLFEYFSETQRNKGNFPGRFSGRQFSNSRSEMNVSTLELGDSALYLCASSLVVGDYGYTFGSGTRLTVV.

This clonotype was detected many times. The rearrangement joins TRBV4-2 to TRBJ2-2, with D possibly matching TRBD1 (5 bases). Germline CDR1 LGHNA, CDR2 YNFKEQ. The V gene lost 0 bases and the J gene lost 6 bases, with 23 bases spanning the gap. The length of the CDR3 is 19 residues. The CDR3 region is CASSQEAIIHGRAAGELFF. For the CDR3, the DNA is TGTGCCAGCAGCCAAGAAGCAATTATCCATGGCAGGGCGGCCGGGGAGCTGTTTTTT.

This clonotype has a handful of counts. The chain has TRBV20-1 and TRBJ1-2; D possibly corresponds to TRBD1 (6 bases). The V gene lost 3 bases and the J gene lost 7 bases, with 15 bases spanning the gap. CDR3 length equals 13 residues. The germline V gene has CDR1 DFQATT and CDR2 SNEGSKA (reference sequence). CDR3 sequence: CSASPRGARGYTF. CDR3 DNA sequence: TGCAGTGCTAGCCCCCGGGGGGCGCGTGGCTACACCTTC.

This chain connects TRBV24-1 to TRBJ2-7; tentative D call: TRBD2 (5 bases). V shed 3 bases and J shed 0 bases, with 14 bases lying between them. Germline CDR1 reads KGHDR; CDR2 reads SFDVKD. This CDR3 is 16 amino acids long. In nucleotides, the CDR3 is TGTGCCACCAGTGATCCGGGCAAGACTAACTCCTACGAGCAGTACTTC. The encoded protein is CATSDPGKTNSYEQYF.

J is TRBJ2-1 and V is TRBV5-6, with D possibly being TRBD1 (6 bases). This CDR3 is built from 18 residues. CDR1 and CDR2 from the germline V gene are SGHDT and YYEEEE. Trimming removed 1 base at V and 1 base at J, with 18 bases between. CDR3 DNA sequence: TGTGCCAGCAGCTTGTTCTATTTGCAGGGGAAGTCCTACAATGAGCAGTTCTTC. This gives the protein CASSLFYLQGKSYNEQFF. Supplemented by reference TRBV5-6 and TRBJ2-1, the full variable domain reads DAGVTQSPTHLIKTRGQQVTLRCSPKSGHDTVSWYQQALGQGPQFIFQYYEEEERQRGNFPDRFSGHQFPNYSSELNVNALLLGDSALYLCASSLFYLQGKSYNEQFFGPGTRLTVL.